This T cell receptor (beta chain) was documented in a study of T cells in tumors after PD-1 blockade. Study-wide context: Prior checkpoint blockade, systemic immunosuppressant use, or anti-cancer therapy within 4 weeks excluded patients.

CDR3 length equals 13 residues. V was clipped by 3 bases and J by 2 bases, with 5 bases between them. The germline CDR1 and CDR2 sequences are LNHDA and SQIVND (reference sequence). Here immunoSEQ multiplex PCR was the method, and the copy in TCRdb shows in-frame clones only, minus some. The sample contains about 47,000 clones, about four fifths of which appear only once. Template: tumor biopsy or peripheral blood genomic DNA, roughly 600-6,004 ng per sample. The sequenced sample was PBMCs, obtained before anti-PD-1 treatment. The chain has TRBV19 and TRBJ1-5; D gene uncertain. The receptor was derived from a human donor with basal cell carcinoma. CDR3 protein: CASSILGNQPQHF. The CDR3 DNA reads TGTGCCAGTAGTATCTTGGGCAATCAGCCCCAGCATTTT.